The rows below give T cell receptor beta chains drawn from one sample of a study of OX40 agonist ivuxolimab in advanced cancers. Here immunoSEQ multiplex PCR was the method, and the copy in TCRdb shows in-frame clones only, minus some. The table includes tens of thousands of clones, roughly 84% detected once. Here the sequenced sample was CD4+ or CD8+ T cells sorted from blood, taken in a trial of the OX40 agonist ivuxolimab. The receptor set was obtained from an adult with an advanced solid tumor such as melanoma, head and neck, liver or kidney cancer. Each CDR3 is given with its conserved first and last residue. Fields, in order: D gene, V gene, clone size, J gene, CDR3 length, CDR3 protein, CDR3 DNA. A D gene is named only where the DNA matches it firmly. Only some rows state a clone size, as once, few, many or a class for expanded clones.

D gene: .; V gene: TRBV9; clone size: .; J gene: TRBJ1-2; CDR3 length: 13; CDR3 protein: CASSGGLSYGYTF; CDR3 DNA: TGTGCCAGCAGCGGGGGACTGTCCTATGGCTACACCTTC
D gene: .; V gene: TRBV4-3; clone size: .; J gene: TRBJ1-1; CDR3 length: 17; CDR3 protein: CASSQDMGELGNTEAFF; CDR3 DNA: TGCGCCAGCAGCCAAGATATGGGGGAATTGGGGAACACTGAAGCTTTCTTT
D gene: TRBD2; V gene: TRBV5-5; clone size: .; J gene: TRBJ2-1; CDR3 length: 15; CDR3 protein: CASSLAASGVNEQFF; CDR3 DNA: TGTGCCAGCAGCTTGGCCGCTAGCGGAGTCAATGAGCAGTTCTTC
D gene: TRBD1; V gene: TRBV7-9; clone size: .; J gene: TRBJ2-7; CDR3 length: 14; CDR3 protein: CASSPARRGYEQYF; CDR3 DNA: TGTGCCAGCAGCCCTGCGCGCAGGGGGTACGAGCAGTACTTC
D gene: .; V gene: TRBV2; clone size: .; J gene: TRBJ1-4; CDR3 length: 14; CDR3 protein: CASSDRGEIEKLFF; CDR3 DNA: TGTGCCAGCAGTGACAGGGGCGAAATTGAAAAACTGTTTTTT
D gene: .; V gene: TRBV6-5; clone size: .; J gene: TRBJ2-5; CDR3 length: 15; CDR3 protein: CASSYSGYVGETQYF; CDR3 DNA: TGTGCCAGCAGTTACTCTGGATACGTCGGGGAGACCCAGTACTTC
D gene: TRBD1; V gene: TRBV29-1; clone size: .; J gene: TRBJ2-1; CDR3 length: 18; CDR3 protein: CSVEVGRGPGGSYNEQFF; CDR3 DNA: TGCAGCGTTGAGGTCGGCAGGGGGCCTGGCGGATCCTACAATGAGCAGTTCTTC
D gene: .; V gene: TRBV6-1; clone size: .; J gene: TRBJ2-1; CDR3 length: 17; CDR3 protein: CASSELAGDLSYNEQFF; CDR3 DNA: TGTGCCAGCAGTGAGCTCGCAGGGGACTTATCCTACAATGAGCAGTTCTTC
D gene: TRBD1; V gene: TRBV6-6; clone size: .; J gene: TRBJ2-5; CDR3 length: 16; CDR3 protein: CASRTRDRSTTGTQYF; CDR3 DNA: TGTGCCAGCAGGACCCGGGACAGGTCAACGACTGGGACCCAGTACTTC
D gene: .; V gene: TRBV4-3; clone size: .; J gene: TRBJ2-7; CDR3 length: 14; CDR3 protein: CASSQDKGGYEQYF; CDR3 DNA: TGCGCCAGCAGCCAAGATAAGGGTGGCTACGAGCAGTACTTC
D gene: .; V gene: TRBV27; clone size: many; J gene: TRBJ1-1; CDR3 length: 13; CDR3 protein: CASSFAENTEAFF; CDR3 DNA: TGTGCCAGCAGTTTCGCGGAAAACACTGAAGCTTTCTTT
D gene: .; V gene: TRBV30; clone size: .; J gene: TRBJ2-1; CDR3 length: 13; CDR3 protein: CAWSVGTYNEQFF; CDR3 DNA: TGTGCCTGGAGTGTCGGGACCTACAATGAGCAGTTCTTC
D gene: .; V gene: TRBV9; clone size: .; J gene: TRBJ2-7; CDR3 length: 16; CDR3 protein: CASSPSIYGALGEQYF; CDR3 DNA: TGTGCCAGCAGCCCCTCAATTTATGGGGCTTTGGGGGAGCAGTACTTC
D gene: .; V gene: TRBV28; clone size: .; J gene: TRBJ2-7; CDR3 length: 15; CDR3 protein: CASSAPWVYSYEQYF; CDR3 DNA: TGTGCCAGCAGTGCCCCCTGGGTTTACTCCTACGAGCAGTACTTC
D gene: TRBD1; V gene: TRBV5-1; clone size: few; J gene: TRBJ2-7; CDR3 length: 15; CDR3 protein: CASSLGTGSSYEQYF; CDR3 DNA: TGCGCCAGCAGCCTCGGGACAGGTTCCTCCTACGAGCAGTACTTC
D gene: .; V gene: TRBV4-1; clone size: .; J gene: TRBJ2-3; CDR3 length: 16; CDR3 protein: CASSQTRDFRTDTQYF; CDR3 DNA: TGCGCCAGCAGCCAGACACGGGACTTTCGCACAGATACGCAGTATTTT
D gene: .; V gene: TRBV6-1; clone size: .; J gene: TRBJ1-1; CDR3 length: 11; CDR3 protein: CASWGAIEAFF; CDR3 DNA: TGTGCCAGCTGGGGGGCCATTGAAGCTTTCTTT
D gene: .; V gene: TRBV29-1; clone size: few; J gene: TRBJ1-1; CDR3 length: 12; CDR3 protein: CSVLELDAEAFF; CDR3 DNA: TGCAGCGTTTTGGAATTGGACGCGGAAGCTTTCTTT
D gene: TRBD1; V gene: TRBV19; clone size: .; J gene: TRBJ1-1; CDR3 length: 12; CDR3 protein: CGAGTGNTEAFF; CDR3 DNA: TGTGGGGCTGGGACAGGGAACACTGAAGCTTTCTTT
D gene: TRBD1; V gene: TRBV6-1; clone size: once; J gene: TRBJ2-7; CDR3 length: 17; CDR3 protein: CASSGGGLDRGYFLQYF; CDR3 DNA: TGTGCCAGCAGTGGGGGCGGCTTGGACAGGGGGTACTTTTTGCAGTACTTC
D gene: .; V gene: TRBV11-2; clone size: .; J gene: TRBJ2-3; CDR3 length: 15; CDR3 protein: CASSASWGSGDTQYF; CDR3 DNA: TGTGCCAGCAGCGCCAGCTGGGGGTCTGGAGATACGCAGTATTTT
D gene: TRBD2; V gene: TRBV6-5; clone size: .; J gene: TRBJ2-3; CDR3 length: 16; CDR3 protein: CASSYRTSGGTDTQYF; CDR3 DNA: TGTGCCAGCAGTTACCGAACTAGCGGGGGTACAGATACGCAGTATTTT
D gene: TRBD2; V gene: TRBV19; clone size: .; J gene: TRBJ2-5; CDR3 length: 18; CDR3 protein: CAGPGLAGGHRYQETQYF; CDR3 DNA: TGTGCCGGCCCGGGACTAGCGGGAGGGCATAGATACCAAGAGACCCAGTACTTC
D gene: .; V gene: TRBV5-4; clone size: .; J gene: TRBJ2-7; CDR3 length: 15; CDR3 protein: CASSFLWAASYEQYF; CDR3 DNA: TGTGCCAGCAGCTTTCTATGGGCCGCCTCCTACGAGCAGTACTTC
D gene: .; V gene: TRBV6-5; clone size: .; J gene: TRBJ1-6; CDR3 length: 15; CDR3 protein: CASPSPASYNSPLHF; CDR3 DNA: TGTGCCAGCCCATCGCCGGCCTCCTATAATTCACCCCTCCACTTT
D gene: .; V gene: TRBV28; clone size: .; J gene: TRBJ2-3; CDR3 length: 16; CDR3 protein: CASSPRASAATDTQYF; CDR3 DNA: TGTGCCAGCAGTCCGCGTGCCTCCGCGGCCACAGATACGCAGTATTTT
D gene: .; V gene: TRBV6-1; clone size: once; J gene: TRBJ2-2; CDR3 length: 15; CDR3 protein: CASSEGPGTTGELFF; CDR3 DNA: TGTGCCAGCAGTGAAGGCCCTGGGACCACGGGGGAGCTGTTTTTT
D gene: .; V gene: TRBV9; clone size: .; J gene: TRBJ2-1; CDR3 length: 19; CDR3 protein: CASSVMGVGAGQSYNEQFF; CDR3 DNA: TGTGCCAGCAGCGTAATGGGTGTTGGAGCGGGACAGTCCTACAATGAGCAGTTCTTC
D gene: TRBD1; V gene: TRBV6-6; clone size: medium-sized; J gene: TRBJ2-7; CDR3 length: 15; CDR3 protein: CASSYSGTGGYEQYF; CDR3 DNA: TGTGCCAGCAGTTACTCCGGGACAGGGGGCTACGAGCAGTACTTC
D gene: TRBD1; V gene: TRBV6-4; clone size: .; J gene: TRBJ1-5; CDR3 length: 17; CDR3 protein: CASSDQGTDYSNQPQHF; CDR3 DNA: TGTGCCAGCAGTGACCAGGGGACAGACTATAGCAATCAGCCCCAGCATTTT
D gene: .; V gene: TRBV5-4; clone size: .; J gene: TRBJ1-1; CDR3 length: 15; CDR3 protein: CASSRSHNGDTEAFF; CDR3 DNA: TGTGCCAGCAGCCGATCCCACAACGGGGACACTGAAGCTTTCTTT
D gene: .; V gene: TRBV5-5; clone size: .; J gene: TRBJ2-7; CDR3 length: 17; CDR3 protein: CASSLAVAALNSYEQYF; CDR3 DNA: TGTGCCAGCAGCTTGGCTGTAGCGGCCTTAAACTCCTACGAGCAGTACTTC
D gene: .; V gene: TRBV27; clone size: .; J gene: TRBJ2-1; CDR3 length: 15; CDR3 protein: CASREAGASYNEQFF; CDR3 DNA: TGTGCCAGCAGAGAGGCGGGGGCCTCCTACAATGAGCAGTTCTTC
D gene: .; V gene: TRBV7-8; clone size: .; J gene: TRBJ2-2; CDR3 length: 14; CDR3 protein: CASSFRGKPGELFF; CDR3 DNA: TGTGCCAGCAGCTTCAGAGGGAAACCCGGGGAGCTGTTTTTT
D gene: TRBD2; V gene: TRBV7-3; clone size: .; J gene: TRBJ2-2; CDR3 length: 17; CDR3 protein: CASSPSTGGGGTGELFF; CDR3 DNA: TGTGCCAGCAGCCCATCTACCGGCGGGGGAGGCACCGGGGAGCTGTTTTTT
D gene: .; V gene: TRBV29-1; clone size: .; J gene: TRBJ1-1; CDR3 length: 16; CDR3 protein: CSVDSHGGIGDTEAFF; CDR3 DNA: TGCAGCGTTGATAGCCACGGGGGAATCGGGGACACTGAAGCTTTCTTT